These T cell receptor beta chains were read from a single sample in a study of CD8+ T cells in alopecia areata. Clones were read by immunoSEQ multiplex PCR, and TCRdb kept only the in-frame ones, dropping some. The sample holds 200,000 or so clones; more than 45% are singletons and the top ten take under 7%. This specimen was CD4+ T cells sorted from blood, taken at week 24, from a patient treated with tofacitinib. These receptor sequences come from a human donor with alopecia areata. Each CDR3 is given with its conserved first and last residue. A D gene is named only where the DNA matches it firmly. A row's size may be missing; if present it is once, few, many or a size class.

d_call,v_call,clone_size,j_call,cdr3_aa,cdr3_nt
-,TRBV9,-,TRBJ2-5,CASSVGLSGRETQYF,TGTGCCAGCAGCGTAGGCCTATCGGGTAGGGAGACCCAGTACTTC
-,TRBV4-3,-,TRBJ1-5,CASSQVDQPQHF,TGCGCCAGCAGCCAAGTGGATCAGCCCCAGCATTTT
-,TRBV6-5,-,TRBJ1-6,CASGGREGSPLHF,TGTGCCAGCGGTGGCAGGGAAGGGTCACCCCTCCACTTT
-,TRBV7-2,-,TRBJ2-1,CASGFTRGEQFF,TGTGCCAGCGGCTTTACCCGGGGTGAGCAGTTCTTC
TRBD2,TRBV28,few,TRBJ2-2,CASSLPQPGGGELFF,TGTGCCAGCAGTTTACCCCAGCCGGGGGGCGGGGAGCTGTTTTTT
-,TRBV11-2,few,TRBJ2-6,CASSLGQAGANVLTF,TGTGCCAGCAGCTTAGGACAGGCTGGGGCCAACGTCCTGACTTTC
-,TRBV2,-,TRBJ2-1,CASWLLSGPNEQFF,TGTGCCAGCTGGTTATTAAGCGGGCCCAATGAGCAGTTCTTC
-,TRBV25-1,-,TRBJ2-7,CASSDGVLPYYEQYF,TGTGCCAGCAGTGATGGGGTCTTACCCTACTACGAGCAGTACTTC
-,TRBV30,-,TRBJ1-2,CAWSVQLRGGGNGYTF,TGTGCCTGGAGTGTACAACTTCGAGGAGGGGGGAATGGCTACACCTTC
-,TRBV15,-,TRBJ1-5,CATSRDRVGNQPQHF,TGTGCCACCAGCAGAGACAGGGTGGGGAATCAGCCCCAGCATTTT
TRBD1,TRBV27,-,TRBJ2-2,CASSPGQGINGELFF,TGTGCCAGCAGTCCCGGACAGGGAATTAACGGGGAGCTGTTTTTT
-,TRBV4-2,-,TRBJ2-3,CASSSRSDSTDTQYF,TGTGCCAGCAGCTCCCGAAGTGACAGCACAGATACGCAGTATTTT
-,TRBV13,-,TRBJ1-2,CASSFWGGSKFDGYTF,TGTGCCAGCAGCTTCTGGGGGGGCTCTAAGTTCGATGGCTACACCTTC
-,TRBV7-2,-,TRBJ2-7,CASSLGVGEQYF,TGTGCCAGCAGCTTAGGAGTGGGGGAGCAGTACTTC
-,TRBV7-3,-,TRBJ2-3,CASSLTSGSDTQYF,TGTGCCAGCAGCTTAACATCGGGCTCAGATACGCAGTATTTT
TRBD2,TRBV9,few,TRBJ2-3,CASSVGLAPDTQYF,TGTGCCAGCAGCGTGGGACTAGCACCAGATACGCAGTATTTT
-,TRBV29-1,once,TRBJ1-1,CSVDAEAFF,TGCAGCGTTGACGCTGAAGCTTTCTTT
-,TRBV29-1,-,TRBJ2-5,CSVEGTLEPQPETQYF,TGCAGCGTTGAGGGGACGCTTGAGCCCCAGCCGGAGACCCAGTACTTC
TRBD2,TRBV5-1,-,TRBJ2-3,CASSGTSGGRDTQYF,TGCGCCAGCAGCGGGACTAGCGGGGGACGAGATACGCAGTATTTT